This TCR beta chain was sequenced in a study of T cells in Graves' hyperthyroidism and ophthalmopathy. This CDR3 spans 16 amino acids. Germline V gene lookup returns CDR1 SGHTA and CDR2 FQGNSA. Disease duration under 2 months; hyperthyroidism patients were aged 18 to 65. Lactation, pregnancy, other autoimmune disease or uncontrolled infection led to exclusion of patients. Study-wide results and caveats: Progression to ophthalmopathy was predicted a median of approximately 6.4 months early.

This clonotype was detected once. Its antigen is not known. One base away lies a much larger clone, so this may be a sequencing read error. The investigators amplified TCR beta CDR3 regions from RNA transcripts. An initial round of RT-PCR targeting the TCR CDR3 relied on the HTBI primer set. MiXCR, applied by TCRdb to the multiplex PCR reads, yields one record per CDR3 protein. This sample carries approximately 590,000 distinct CDR3 sequences, about 43% of them seen once, and the ten largest clones take about 8.2%. The sequenced sample consisted of peripheral blood or thyroid tissue (not recorded which). The TCR was taken from a young woman with Graves' hyperthyroidism. V is TRBV7-2 and J is TRBJ2-5, with D uncertain. The CDR3 protein is CASSLGFGGNQEAQYF. The CDR3 bases are TGTGCCAGCAGCTTAGGTTTCGGCGGAAACCAAGAGGCCCAGTACTTC.